This TCR beta chain was found in a study of memory CD4+ T cells and cytomegalovirus serostatus. Whole-study context: Healthy Belgian adult donors included about 10 CMV-positive and 24 CMV-negative people.

This table comes from immunoSEQ multiplex PCR, and its TCRdb copy is limited to in-frame clones, with some not included. The repertoire holds tens of thousands of clones, with under 85% as singletons. The length of the CDR3 is 15 residues. V lost 8 bases, J lost 3 bases, and 7 bases stayed unmatched. Germline V gene sequence: CDR1 SGHVS, CDR2 FNYEAQ. The sort gate was single viable CD3+CD4+CD8-CD45RO+ cells for memory CD4+ T cells. The chain uses TRBV7-6 and TRBJ2-1; 10 bases fit TRBD2. Sequenced material: memory CD4+ T cells from blood. The source of this sequence is an adult in good health and CMV-seronegative. CDR3 protein: CASRGGTSDYNEQFF. The CDR3, as DNA: TGTGCCAGCCGCGGCGGGACTAGCGACTACAATGAGCAGTTCTTC.